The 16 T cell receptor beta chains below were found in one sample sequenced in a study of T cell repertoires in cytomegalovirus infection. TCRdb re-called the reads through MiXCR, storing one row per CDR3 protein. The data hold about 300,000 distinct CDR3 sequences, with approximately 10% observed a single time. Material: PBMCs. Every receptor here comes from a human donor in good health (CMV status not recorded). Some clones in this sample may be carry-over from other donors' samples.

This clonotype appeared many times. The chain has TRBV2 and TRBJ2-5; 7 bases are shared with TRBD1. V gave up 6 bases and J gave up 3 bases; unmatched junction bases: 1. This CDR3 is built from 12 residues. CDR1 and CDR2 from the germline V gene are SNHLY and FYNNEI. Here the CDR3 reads CASRGTEETQYF. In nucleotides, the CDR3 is TGTGCCAGCAGAGGGACAGAAGAGACCCAGTACTTC.

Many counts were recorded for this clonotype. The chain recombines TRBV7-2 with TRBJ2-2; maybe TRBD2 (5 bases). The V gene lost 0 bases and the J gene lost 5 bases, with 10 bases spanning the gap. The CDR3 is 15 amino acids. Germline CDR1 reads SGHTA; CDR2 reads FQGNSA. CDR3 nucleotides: TGTGCCAGCAGCTTAGCCCTAGCAACAACCGGGGAGCTGTTTTTT. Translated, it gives CASSLALATTGELFF. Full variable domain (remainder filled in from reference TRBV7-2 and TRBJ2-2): GAGVSQSPSNKVTEKGKDVELRCDPISGHTALYWYRQSLGQGLEFLIYFQGNSAPDKSGLPSDRFSAERTGGSVSTLTIQRTQQEDSAVYLCASSLALATTGELFFGEGSRLTVL.

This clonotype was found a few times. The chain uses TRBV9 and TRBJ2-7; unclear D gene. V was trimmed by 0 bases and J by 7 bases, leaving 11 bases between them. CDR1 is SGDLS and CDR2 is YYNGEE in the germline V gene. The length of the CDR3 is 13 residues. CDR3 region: CASSVGAGTEQYF. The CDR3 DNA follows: TGTGCCAGCAGCGTAGGAGCCGGCACGGAGCAGTACTTC.

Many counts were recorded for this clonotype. This chain's CDR3 is CSASPVTRVDYEQYV. DNA for the CDR3: TGCAGTGCTAGTCCCGTAACCAGGGTCGACTACGAGCAGTACGTC. The chain carries TRBV20-1 and TRBJ2-7; a possible D gene is TRBD1 (5 bases). Germline V gives CDR1 DFQATT, CDR2 SNEGSKA (reference sequence). The V gene lost 3 bases and the J gene lost 3 bases, with 18 bases spanning the gap. This CDR3 spans 15 amino acids.

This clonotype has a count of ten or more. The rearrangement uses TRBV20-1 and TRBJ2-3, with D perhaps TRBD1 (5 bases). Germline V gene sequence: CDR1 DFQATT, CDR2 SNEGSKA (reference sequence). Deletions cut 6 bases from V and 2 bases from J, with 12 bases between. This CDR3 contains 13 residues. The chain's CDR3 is CSADAGNTDTQYF. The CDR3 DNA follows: TGCAGTGCAGACGCAGGGAACACAGATACGCAGTATTTT.

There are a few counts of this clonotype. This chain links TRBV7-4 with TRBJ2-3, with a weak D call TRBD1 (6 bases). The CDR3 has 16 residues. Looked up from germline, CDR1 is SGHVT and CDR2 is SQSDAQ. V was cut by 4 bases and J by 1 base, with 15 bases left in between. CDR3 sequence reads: CASSSTVGAGTDTQYF. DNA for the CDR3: TGTGCCAGCAGCTCTACGGTGGGGGCAGGCACAGATACGCAGTATTTT.

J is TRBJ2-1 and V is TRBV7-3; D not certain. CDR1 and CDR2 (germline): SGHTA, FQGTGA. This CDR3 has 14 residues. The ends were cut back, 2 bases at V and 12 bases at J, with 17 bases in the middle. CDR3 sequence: CASSLSLGTHPQFF. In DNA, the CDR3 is TGTGCCAGCAGCTTATCCTTAGGAACTCATCCGCAGTTCTTC.

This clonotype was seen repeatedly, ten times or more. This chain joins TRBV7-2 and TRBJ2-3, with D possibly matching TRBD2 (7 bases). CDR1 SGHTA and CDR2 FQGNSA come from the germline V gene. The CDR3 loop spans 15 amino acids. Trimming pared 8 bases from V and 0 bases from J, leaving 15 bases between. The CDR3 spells CASRQGGVSTDTQYF. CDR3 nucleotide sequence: TGTGCCAGCCGCCAAGGGGGGGTTAGCACAGATACGCAGTATTTT.

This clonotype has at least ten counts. The CDR3 bases are TGTGCCAGCAGTCCAAACATGAACACTGAAGCTTTCTTT. As protein: CASSPNMNTEAFF. The chain links TRBV7-6 to TRBJ1-1; D ambiguous. V shed 6 bases and J shed 0 bases, with 8 bases lying between them. This CDR3 spans 13 amino acids. Per germline, CDR1 SGHVS and CDR2 FNYEAQ.

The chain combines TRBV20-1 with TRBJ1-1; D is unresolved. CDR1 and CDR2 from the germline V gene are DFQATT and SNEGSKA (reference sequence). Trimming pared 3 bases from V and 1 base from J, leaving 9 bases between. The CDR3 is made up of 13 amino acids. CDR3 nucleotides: TGCAGTGCTAGGCCCCCCGCGAACACTGAAGCTTTCTTT. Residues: CSARPPANTEAFF.

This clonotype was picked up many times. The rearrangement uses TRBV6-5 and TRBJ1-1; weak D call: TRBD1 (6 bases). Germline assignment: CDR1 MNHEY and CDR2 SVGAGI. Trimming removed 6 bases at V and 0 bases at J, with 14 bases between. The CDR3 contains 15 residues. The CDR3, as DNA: TGTGCCAGCAGACAGGGTCTAGGTATGAACACTGAAGCTTTCTTT. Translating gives CASRQGLGMNTEAFF.

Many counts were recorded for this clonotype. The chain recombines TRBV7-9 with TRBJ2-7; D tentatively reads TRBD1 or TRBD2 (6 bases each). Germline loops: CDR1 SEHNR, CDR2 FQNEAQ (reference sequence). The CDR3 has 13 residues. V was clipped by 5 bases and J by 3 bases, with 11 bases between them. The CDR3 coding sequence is TGTGCCAGCAGCCCTGGAGGGGGCTACGAGCAGTACGTC. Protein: CASSPGGGYEQYV.

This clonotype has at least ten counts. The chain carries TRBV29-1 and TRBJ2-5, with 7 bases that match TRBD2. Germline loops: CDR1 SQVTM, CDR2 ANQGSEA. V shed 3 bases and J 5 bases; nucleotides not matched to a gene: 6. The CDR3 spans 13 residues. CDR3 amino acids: CSVEGLLGETQYF. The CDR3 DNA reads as TGCAGCGTTGAGGGACTACTCGGGGAGACCCAGTACTTC. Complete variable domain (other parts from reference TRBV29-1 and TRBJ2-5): SAVISQKPSRDICQRGTSLTIQCQVDSQVTMMFWYRQQPGQSLTLIATANQGSEATYESGFVIDKFPISRPNLTFSTLTVSNMSPEDSSIYLCSVEGLLGETQYFGPGTRLLVL.

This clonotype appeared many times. CDR3 sequence reads: CASSLSTPTEAFF. DNA of the CDR3: TGTGCCAGCAGTTTATCCACACCTACTGAAGCTTTCTTT. The rearrangement uses TRBV28 and TRBJ1-1; D remains unclear. The CDR3 is 13 residues long. CDR1 and CDR2 from the germline V gene are MDHEN and SYDVKM. V shed 1 base and J shed 5 bases, with 8 bases lying between them.

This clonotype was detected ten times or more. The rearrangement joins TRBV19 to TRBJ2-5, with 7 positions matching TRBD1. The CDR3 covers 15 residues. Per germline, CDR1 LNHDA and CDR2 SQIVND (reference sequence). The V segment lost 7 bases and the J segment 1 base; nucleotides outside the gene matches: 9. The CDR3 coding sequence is TGTGCCAGTAAAGGGGGACAGACGACCCAAGAGACCCAGTACTTC. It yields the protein CASKGGQTTQETQYF.

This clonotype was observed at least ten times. The CDR3, as DNA: TGTGCCAGCAGCCTCAGGCGGGGGACAGACAATGAGCAGTTCTTC. It specifies CASSLRRGTDNEQFF. This chain connects TRBV11-2 to TRBJ2-1; TRBD1 or TRBD2 may be the D gene (7 bases each). CDR1 and CDR2 (germline): SGHAT, FQNNGV. The CDR3 loop spans 15 amino acids. With 5 bases removed from V and 5 bases from J, the gap between germline ends came to 16 bases.